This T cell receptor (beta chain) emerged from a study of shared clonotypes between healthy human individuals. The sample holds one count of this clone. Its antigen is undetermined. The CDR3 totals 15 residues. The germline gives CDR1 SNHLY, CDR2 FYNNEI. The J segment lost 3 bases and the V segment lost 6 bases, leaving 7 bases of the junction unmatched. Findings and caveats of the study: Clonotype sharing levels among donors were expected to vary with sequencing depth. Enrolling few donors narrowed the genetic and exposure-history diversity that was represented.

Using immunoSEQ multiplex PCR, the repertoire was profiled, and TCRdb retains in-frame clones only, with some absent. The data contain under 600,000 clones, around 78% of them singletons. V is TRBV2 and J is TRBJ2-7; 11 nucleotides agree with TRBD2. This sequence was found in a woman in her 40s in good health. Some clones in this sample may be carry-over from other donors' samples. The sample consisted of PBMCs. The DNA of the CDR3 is TGTGCCAGCAGCCTCTTGACTAGCGGGATCTACGAGCAGTACTTC. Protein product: CASSLLTSGIYEQYF.